This T cell receptor (beta chain) originates from a study of blood T cell repertoires in COVID-19. Generated by immunoSEQ multiplex PCR, the TCRdb table keeps only in-frame clones and is missing some. The sample yields about 220,000 clones, 80% to 85% seen once. V gave up 0 bases and J gave up 4 bases, with 12 bases separating them. The length of the CDR3 is 16 residues. Germline CDR1 LGHNA, CDR2 YSLEER. The receptor was derived from a woman aged 40 to 55 who had recovered from COVID-19. The V and J genes are TRBV4-3 and TRBJ1-4; tentative D call: TRBD1 (5 bases). Input material: PBMCs or T cells enriched from blood (not recorded which). The DNA for the CDR3 is TGCGCCAGCAGCCAAGATCAAGGGGTTAGTAATGAAAAACTGTTTTTT. Translation: CASSQDQGVSNEKLFF.